The 12 T cell receptor beta chains presented below share a single source sample, sequenced in a study of radiotherapy plus CTLA-4 blockade in lung cancer. The method was immunoSEQ multiplex PCR; TCRdb's version includes in-frame clones alone and lacks a portion of them. The sample records 65,000 to 90,000 clones, around 90% being singletons. The material sequenced was peripheral blood, taken from a patient treated with radiotherapy plus ipilimumab. Receptor source: a human donor with non-small cell lung cancer who had stable disease on radiotherapy plus ipilimumab.

The chain employs TRBV7-8 and TRBJ1-6; a possible D gene is TRBD1 (6 bases). Trimming cost V 5 bases and J 10 bases, with 18 bases left between them. CDR3 size: 15 residues. Germline V gives CDR1 SGHVS, CDR2 FQNEAQ. The CDR3 loop reads CASSPSRGGRSPLHF. The DNA of the CDR3 is TGTGCCAGCAGCCCCTCCCGAGGGGGACGGTCACCCCTCCACTTT.

The genes are TRBV7-9 and TRBJ2-3, with D unresolved. With 0 bases removed from V and 1 base from J, the gap between germline ends came to 5 bases. Germline CDR1 reads SEHNR; CDR2 reads FQNEAQ (reference sequence). The CDR3 sequence is 14 residues long. DNA of the CDR3: TGTGCCAGCAGCTTAGCCAAGGGCACAGATACGCAGTATTTT. Its protein product is CASSLAKGTDTQYF.

There are a few counts of this clone. The gene calls are TRBV14 and TRBJ2-2, with 8 bases lining up with TRBD1. The V and J ends lost 4 bases and 6 bases, in that order; junction bases with no gene match: 10. CDR3 length equals 16 residues. From germline, CDR1 is SGHDN and CDR2 FVKESK. The CDR3 bases are TGTGCCAGCAGCCCCTTTGGCAGGGGGCGCCCCGGGGAGCTGTTTTTT. This gives the protein CASSPFGRGRPGELFF. The whole variable domain, remainder taken from reference TRBV14 and TRBJ2-2, is EAGVTQFPSHSVIEKGQTVTLRCDPISGHDNLYWYRRVMGKEIKFLLHFVKESKQDESGMPNNRFLAERTGGTYSTLKVQPAELEDSGVYFCASSPFGRGRPGELFFGEGSRLTVL.

V gene TRBV11-2 combines with J gene TRBJ1-1; D unresolved. The ends were cut back, 5 bases at V and 4 bases at J, with 5 bases in the middle. Germline V gene lookup returns CDR1 SGHAT and CDR2 FQNNGV. The CDR3 consists of 11 residues. CDR3 sequence: CASSRLTEAFF. In DNA form, the CDR3 reads TGTGCCAGCAGCCGGCTCACTGAAGCTTTCTTT.

The rearrangement links TRBV7-9 to TRBJ2-7; 7 bases line up with TRBD1. The CDR3 length is 13 residues. Trimming cost V 4 bases and J 3 bases; bases outside gene matches: 3. In germline, CDR1 is SEHNR, CDR2 FQNEAQ (reference sequence). CDR3 residues: CASSSGQHYEQYF. DNA for the CDR3: TGTGCCAGCAGCTCGGGACAGCACTACGAGCAGTACTTC.

The chain joins TRBV5-1 to TRBJ2-7; no definite D call. The germline gives CDR1 SGHRS, CDR2 YFSETQ. The CDR3 sequence is 14 residues long. The germline V and J ends were trimmed by 0 bases and 0 bases, with 7 bases remaining between them. The CDR3 coding sequence is TGCGCCAGCAGCTTGGCTCCGAGCTCCTACGAGCAGTACTTC. Its protein product is CASSLAPSSYEQYF.

DNA of the CDR3: TGTGCCAGCAGCGTACGATTCGACACCGGGGAGCTGTTTTTT. Its protein is CASSVRFDTGELFF. The V gene is TRBV9, the J gene TRBJ2-2, with unresolved D. Looked up from germline, CDR1 is SGDLS and CDR2 is YYNGEE. The CDR3 has 14 amino acids. With 1 base removed from V and 3 bases from J, the gap between germline ends came to 7 bases.

Here the CDR3 reads CASSPGIETQYF. CDR3 nucleotides: TGTGCCAGCAGTCCGGGGATTGAGACCCAGTACTTC. The chain carries TRBV2 and TRBJ2-5, with a possible D match to TRBD2 (5 bases). This CDR3 has 12 residues. CDR1 and CDR2 from the germline V gene are SNHLY and FYNNEI. Deletions cut 5 bases from V and 5 bases from J, with 9 bases between. Full variable domain (remainder filled in from reference TRBV2 and TRBJ2-5): EPEVTQTPSHQVTQMGQEVILRCVPISNHLYFYWYRQILGQKVEFLVSFYNNEISEKSEIFDDQFSVERPDGSNFTLKIRSTKLEDSAMYFCASSPGIETQYFGPGTRLLVL.

This chain uses TRBV7-2 with TRBJ2-1, with 8 bases matching TRBD2. The CDR3 has 14 residues. V lost 0 bases and J lost 12; bases outside the gene matches: 7. Germline CDR1 is SGHTA and CDR2 is FQGNSA. The CDR3: CASSLANLAGGQFF. As DNA, the CDR3 is TGTGCCAGCAGCTTAGCCAACTTGGCGGGAGGGCAGTTCTTC.

The chain recombines TRBV6-1 with TRBJ2-7; D tentatively fits TRBD1 or TRBD2 (5 bases each). The CDR3 consists of 12 residues. Trimming pared 10 bases from V and 1 base from J, leaving 11 bases between. Germline assignment: CDR1 MNHNS and CDR2 SASEGT. The CDR3 loop reads CAISRGSYEQYF. As DNA, the CDR3 is TGTGCCATTTCGAGGGGATCCTACGAGCAGTACTTC.

The rearrangement links TRBV9 to TRBJ2-7; D possibly corresponds to TRBD1 (5 bases). The CDR3 is 15 residues long. V lost 3 bases to trimming and J lost 3 bases, with 16 bases between them. The V gene's germline CDR1 is SGDLS and CDR2 YYNGEE. CDR3 bases: TGTGCCAGCAGCGCTGGGGTTGGGGCCAACTACGAGCAGTACTTC. It yields the protein CASSAGVGANYEQYF.

This chain connects TRBV2 to TRBJ2-5; D is ambiguous. The CDR3 is 11 residues long. The V gene's germline CDR1 is SNHLY and CDR2 FYNNEI. Trimming took off 4 bases at V and 7 bases at J, with 7 bases between the two ends. This chain's CDR3 is CASSGSGTQYF. The CDR3 region has the DNA TGTGCCAGCAGTGGCTCAGGGACCCAGTACTTC.